The rows below give T cell receptor beta chains drawn from one sample of a study of human T cells and chemical hapten exposure. Each CDR3 protein gets one entry after TCRdb re-called the RACE reads with MiXCR. The sample consists of roughly 70,000 distinct CDR3 sequences, approximately 9.4% of them appearing once. The source was whole blood, collected in connection with sensitization to the hapten diphenylcyclopropenone (DPC). These receptors came from a middle-aged woman with alopecia areata. Some clones in this sample may be carry-over from other donors' samples. Each CDR3 is given with its conserved first and last residue. The D gene is left open where the match is weak. The size field is filled for only some rows; it gives once, few, many or a size class.

v_gene	j_gene	abundance	d_gene	CDR3nt	CDR3aa
TRBV7-2	TRBJ2-3	.	TRBD1	TGTGCCAGCAGCCGGACAGGGGGTGTGGATACGCAGTATTTT	CASSRTGGVDTQYF
TRBV29-1	TRBJ2-5	many	TRBD2	TGCAGCGCATCGACTAGCGGGGGGGCCGAGACCCAGTACTTC	CSASTSGGAETQYF
TRBV5-6	TRBJ1-2	.	.	TGTGCCAGCAGCTTTCCAGGGGATGGCTACACCTTC	CASSFPGDGYTF
TRBV12-3/TRBV12-4	TRBJ2-1	few	TRBD2	TGTGCCAGCAGAACTAGCGGGGGGGCCCTTCAGTTCTTC	CASRTSGGALQFF
TRBV4-1	TRBJ1-2	many	.	TGCGCCAGCAGCCAAGATGAGGGAAACTATGGCTACACCTTC	CASSQDEGNYGYTF
TRBV29-1	TRBJ1-1	many	TRBD1	TGCAGCGTCCGGACAGGGACGAACACTGAAGCTTTCTTT	CSVRTGTNTEAFF
TRBV19	TRBJ1-1	many	.	TGTGCCAGTATCTCACCCGGAGCCCGTGAAGCTTTCTTT	CASISPGAREAFF
TRBV14	TRBJ1-6	.	.	TGTGCCAGCAGCCTTTTATTTGCTCCCCTCCACTTT	CASSLLFAPLHF
TRBV3-1	TRBJ1-4	many	TRBD1	TGTGCCAGCCGACAGGGACGTAATGAAAAACTGTTTTTT	CASRQGRNEKLFF
TRBV18	TRBJ2-5	many	.	TGTGCCAGCTCACCACCTTCCAGGGCTTATGACCAGTACTTC	CASSPPSRAYDQYF
TRBV7-2	TRBJ1-2	few	.	TGTGCCAGCAGCTTCGACACAACTAACTATGGCTACACCTTC	CASSFDTTNYGYTF
TRBV7-2	TRBJ2-1	many	.	TGTGCCAGCAGCTCATACCTAAGGTTTGAGCAGTTCTTC	CASSSYLRFEQFF
TRBV12-3/TRBV12-4	TRBJ1-1	many	TRBD1	TGTGCCAGCAGTCCACTCCCGGGACAGGGAATGGGCACTGAAGCTTTCTTT	CASSPLPGQGMGTEAFF
TRBV12-3/TRBV12-4	TRBJ2-4	many	TRBD1	TGTGCCAGCAGCCCACCCTTTCGACAGGGGTTGTTAGTGGGAACCAAAAACATTCAGTACTTC	CASSPPFRQGLLVGTKNIQYF
TRBV7-9	TRBJ2-1	.	.	TGTGCCAGCAGCTCGGACAAGAACTCCTACAATGAGCAGTTCTTC	CASSSDKNSYNEQFF
TRBV7-3	TRBJ1-6	few	TRBD1	TGTGCCAGCAGCCTCGGACAGGGTTATTCACCCCTCCACTTT	CASSLGQGYSPLHF
TRBV20-1	TRBJ2-1	.	TRBD2	TGCAGTGCCAGACTAGCGGGGGGGCGTAATGAGCAGTTCTTC	CSARLAGGRNEQFF
TRBV6-2/TRBV6-3	TRBJ1-5	many	.	TGTGCCAGCAGAGGGACATCTCTCCTGAATCAGCCCCAGCATTTT	CASRGTSLLNQPQHF
TRBV7-9	TRBJ1-1	many	TRBD1	TGTGCCAGCAGCTTAGAGGACAGGCTCAGTGAAGCTTTCTTT	CASSLEDRLSEAFF
TRBV4-1	TRBJ1-5	many	.	TGCGCCAGCAGCCAAGGTGTTCGGCCCGGGTATCAGCCCCAGCATTTT	CASSQGVRPGYQPQHF
TRBV19	TRBJ2-3	few	TRBD2	TGTGCCAGTGCGGCGGGAGGGGGCTCAGATACGCAGTATTTT	CASAAGGGSDTQYF
TRBV5-5	TRBJ2-2	many	TRBD1	TGTGCCAGCAGCTCGGCCGCGGCAGGGGGCTTAGTGAACACCGGGGAGCTGTTTTTT	CASSSAAAGGLVNTGELFF
TRBV12-3/TRBV12-4	TRBJ2-4	.	.	TGTGCCAGCAGTTTCAAGGGATTAGCCAAAAACATTCAGTACTTC	CASSFKGLAKNIQYF
TRBV7-2	TRBJ2-6	many	.	TGTGCCAGCAGCTTAGGGAGGGCTGGGGCCAACGTCCTGACTTTC	CASSLGRAGANVLTF
TRBV29-1	TRBJ2-2	many	.	TGCAGCGGGGGACACCCTAACACCGGGGAGCTGTTTTTT	CSGGHPNTGELFF
TRBV6-1	TRBJ2-7	few	.	TGTGCCAGCAGCAGTGTGGGGGCGCCGTCGGAGCAGTACTTC	CASSSVGAPSEQYF
TRBV20-1	TRBJ1-5	few	.	TGCAGTGCTAGATTGGAGGGAGGTAGGCCCCAGCATTTT	CSARLEGGRPQHF
TRBV27	TRBJ2-7	few	.	TGTGCCAGCAGTTTCACAGGCATGTCCTACGAGCAGTACTTC	CASSFTGMSYEQYF
TRBV6-2/TRBV6-3	TRBJ2-2	few	TRBD2	TGTGCCAGCAGGACGTCGGGGGGACCTGGGGAGCTGTTTTTT	CASRTSGGPGELFF
TRBV4-1	TRBJ2-2	many	TRBD1	TGCGCCAGCAGCCGTGGAGGGACAGGGATGGGCGGGGAGCTGTTTTTT	CASSRGGTGMGGELFF
TRBV6-6	TRBJ2-4	few	.	TGTGCCAGCAGTTCCTGGCTAGCCAAAAACATTCAGTACTTC	CASSSWLAKNIQYF
TRBV12-3/TRBV12-4	TRBJ1-1	many	.	TGTGCCAGCACTTTGGACCCGGGGCTAGCTGAAGCTTTCTTT	CASTLDPGLAEAFF
TRBV20-1	TRBJ2-6	many	TRBD1	TGCAGTGCTTCAGGGGGCGCGTTCCCTGGGGCCAACGTCCTGACTTTC	CSASGGAFPGANVLTF
TRBV6-2/TRBV6-3	TRBJ2-7	many	.	TGTGCCAGCAGTCGAACTGGAGATGGGGGTTACGAGCAGTACTTC	CASSRTGDGGYEQYF
TRBV21-1	TRBJ2-7	few	.	TGTGCCAGCCGGCCGGGACAGGGAGAATACGAGCAGTACTTC	CASRPGQGEYEQYF
TRBV7-9	TRBJ1-1	many	.	TGTGCCAGCAGCCCCGGACAGAACATGAACACTGAAGCTTTCTTT	CASSPGQNMNTEAFF
TRBV6-5	TRBJ1-1	many	TRBD1	TGTGCCAGCAGTTACCGCCGGGACAGGCTGAACACTGAAGCTTTCTTT	CASSYRRDRLNTEAFF
TRBV7-3	TRBJ1-2	many	.	TGTGCCAGCAGCTTCTATGCTAACTATGGCTACACCTTC	CASSFYANYGYTF
TRBV7-2	TRBJ2-6	many	.	TGTGCCAGCAGCCCCGGAGCCCGAACCTCTGGGGCCAACGTCCTGACTTTC	CASSPGARTSGANVLTF
TRBV12-3/TRBV12-4	TRBJ1-1	many	.	TGTGCCAGCAGCTTTATTAGGAACACTGAAGCTTTCTTT	CASSFIRNTEAFF